This T cell receptor (beta chain) was retrieved from a study of blood T cell repertoires in COVID-19. Study in general: The analysed material was cDNA or gDNA that came from T cells, B-cell-depleted T cells, or PBMCs.

Original data processing: Counts of nucleated cells, estimated from reference gene primer amplification, were obtained. Method: immunoSEQ multiplex PCR; TCRdb's copy keeps in-frame clones and lacks some. The V and J calls and clone size were taken over from that table, and D and trimming were inferred from the DNA. The data hold around 260,000 clones, with 80% to 90% observed a single time. This CDR3 region has 17 residues. The germline CDR1 and CDR2 sequences are LGHNA and YSLEER. The V segment lost 2 bases and the J segment 2 bases; nucleotides outside the gene matches: 10. The TCR sequence derives from a woman aged 45-65 years who had recovered from COVID-19. The specimen sequenced was peripheral blood. The chain couples TRBV4-3 to TRBJ2-7, with 9 bases fitting TRBD2. DNA for the CDR3: TGCGCCAGCAGCCAACAAGTGGGCGCGGGAGGGCCCTACGAGCAGTACTTC. Protein: CASSQQVGAGGPYEQYF.